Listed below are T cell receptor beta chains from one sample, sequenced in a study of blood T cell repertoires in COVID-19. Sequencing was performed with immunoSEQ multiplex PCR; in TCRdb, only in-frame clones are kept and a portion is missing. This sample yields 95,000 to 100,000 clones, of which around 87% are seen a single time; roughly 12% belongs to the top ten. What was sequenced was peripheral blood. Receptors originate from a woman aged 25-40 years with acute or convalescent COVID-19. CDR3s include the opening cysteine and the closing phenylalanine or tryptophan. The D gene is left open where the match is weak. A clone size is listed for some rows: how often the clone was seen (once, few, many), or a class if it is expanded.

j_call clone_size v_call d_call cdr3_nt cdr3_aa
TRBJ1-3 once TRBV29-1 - TGCAGCGTTGACGGGGGGGAAGGCTCTGGAAACACCATATATTTT CSVDGGEGSGNTIYF
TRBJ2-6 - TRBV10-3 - TGTGCCATCAGTGAGTCGGCCCCTGGGGCCAACGTCCTGACTTTC CAISESAPGANVLTF
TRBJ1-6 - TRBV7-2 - TGTGCCAGCAGCTTAGTTGTAGGAGATAATTCACCCCTCCACTTT CASSLVVGDNSPLHF
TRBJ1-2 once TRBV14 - TGTGCCAGCAGCCAAGAACCAGGGCAGCCGGCTAACTATGGCTACACCTTC CASSQEPGQPANYGYTF
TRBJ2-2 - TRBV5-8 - TGTGCCAGCAGCTACAGGGAAGGTACTGGGGAGCTGTTTTTT CASSYREGTGELFF
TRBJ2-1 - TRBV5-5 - TGTGCCAGCAGCTTTGAGTTAAGATTGGACAATGAGCAGTTCTTC CASSFELRLDNEQFF
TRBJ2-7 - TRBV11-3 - TGTGCCAGCAGCTTAGACAGCGCGGTAGGCGAGCAGTACTTC CASSLDSAVGEQYF
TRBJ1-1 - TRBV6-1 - TGTGCCAGCAGTGATCGGACAGTTAAGGCTTTCTTT CASSDRTVKAFF
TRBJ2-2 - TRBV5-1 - TGCGCCAGCAGCTCCATGAACACCGGGGAGCTGTTTTTT CASSSMNTGELFF
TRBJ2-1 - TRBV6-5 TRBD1 TGTGCCAGCAGTTACCTCCGGAAAAGCGGACAGGATGAGCAGTTCTTC CASSYLRKSGQDEQFF
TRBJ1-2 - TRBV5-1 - TGCGCCAGCAGCTTGGCCACCGGGGGGGACGGACACTATGGCTACACCTTC CASSLATGGDGHYGYTF
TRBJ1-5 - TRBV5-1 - TGCGCCAGCAGCGAAGGAGCTTATAGCAATCAGCCCCAGCATTTT CASSEGAYSNQPQHF
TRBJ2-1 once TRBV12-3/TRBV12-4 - TGTGCCAGCAGTTTAATAGTGAATGAGCAGTTCTTC CASSLIVNEQFF
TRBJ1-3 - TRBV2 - TGTGCCAGCAGTGGTCGCGACTCTGGAAACACCATATATTTT CASSGRDSGNTIYF
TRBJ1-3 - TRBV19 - TGTGCCAGTAGTCCCGGAGCGAGGGGAAACACCATATATTTT CASSPGARGNTIYF
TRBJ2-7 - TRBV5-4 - TGTGCCAGCAGCTTGGTAGGGCAGGGCTTTCGCTACGAGCAGTACTTC CASSLVGQGFRYEQYF
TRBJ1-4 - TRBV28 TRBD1 TGTGCCAGCAGTTTATCCCTCAGGGGGGCCTATCGGGGTGAAAAACTGTTTTTT CASSLSLRGAYRGEKLFF
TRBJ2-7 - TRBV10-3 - TGTGCCATTAGTGGGGGGGGGCAGCCCTACGAGCAGTACTTC CAISGGGQPYEQYF
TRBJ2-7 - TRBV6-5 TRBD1 TGTGCCGCTGGACAGGGTGTCTACTCCTACGAGCAGTACTTC CAAGQGVYSYEQYF
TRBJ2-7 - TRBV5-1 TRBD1 TGCGCCAGCAGCTTGGAAGGGACAGGGTCACCCTACGAGCAGTACTTC CASSLEGTGSPYEQYF
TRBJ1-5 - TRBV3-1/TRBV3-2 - TGTGCCAGCAGCCAAGGCGGGGGGCAGCCCCAGCATTTT CASSQGGGQPQHF
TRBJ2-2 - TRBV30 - TGTGCCCGTGACAGACAAGCGAACACCGGGGAGCTGTTTTTT CARDRQANTGELFF
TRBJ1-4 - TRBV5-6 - TGTGCCAGCAGCTTGGCAGGAAAACTGTTTTTT CASSLAGKLFF
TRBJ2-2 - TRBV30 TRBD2 TGTGCCTGGAGAAGGACTAGCGGGGGGGCCGGGGAGCTGTTTTTT CAWRRTSGGAGELFF
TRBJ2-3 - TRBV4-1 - TGCGCCAGCAGCCAGGGCCTTGATACGCAGTATTTT CASSQGLDTQYF
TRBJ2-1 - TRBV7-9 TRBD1 TGTGCCAGCAGCTTAGGATTGGACAGGGGGCCTGGTGAGCAGTTCTTC CASSLGLDRGPGEQFF
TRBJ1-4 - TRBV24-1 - TGTGCCACCAGTGACGGAGGGACGGGCGGTAAGGGAGAAAAACTGTTTTTT CATSDGGTGGKGEKLFF
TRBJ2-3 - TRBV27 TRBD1 TGTGCCAGCAGGGAGACAGGGTTTGGTTATATGAGCACAGATACGCAGTATTTT CASRETGFGYMSTDTQYF
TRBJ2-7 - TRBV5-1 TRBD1 TGCGCCAGCAGCGATCCGGGACAGTCCTACGAGCAGTACTTC CASSDPGQSYEQYF
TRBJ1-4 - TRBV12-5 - TGTGCTAGTGGTTTGGTAGCGGGGAAAGCTAATGAAAAACTGTTTTTT CASGLVAGKANEKLFF
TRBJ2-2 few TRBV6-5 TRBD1 TGTGCCAGCAGTTACTCGAGGGCAGGGGGCGCCGGGGAGCTGTTTTTT CASSYSRAGGAGELFF
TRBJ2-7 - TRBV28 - TGTGCCAGCGAAACGGGGCGGGATTCCTACGAGCAGTACTTC CASETGRDSYEQYF
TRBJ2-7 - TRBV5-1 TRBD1 TGCGCCAGCAGCTTGGCCGGGACAGGTAACTTGGGCGAGCAGTACTTC CASSLAGTGNLGEQYF
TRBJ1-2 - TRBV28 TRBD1 TGTGCCAGCAGTCCCGGACAGGGGGGGGTCTATGGCTACACCTTC CASSPGQGGVYGYTF
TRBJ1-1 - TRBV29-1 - TGCAGCGTTGAAGGAGTTACAGGGCGGGGGACTGAAGCTTTCTTT CSVEGVTGRGTEAFF
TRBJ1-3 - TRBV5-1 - TGCGCCAGTACCCTGGAGGGAGCTGGAAACACCATATATTTT CASTLEGAGNTIYF
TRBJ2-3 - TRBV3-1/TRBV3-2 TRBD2 TGTGCCAGCAGCCAAGATAGCGGGGGGGCCGATACGCAGTATTTT CASSQDSGGADTQYF
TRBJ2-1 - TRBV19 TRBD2 TGTGCCAGTAGTATCATAAGGCTAGCGGGGGATGGGTATGAGCAGTTCTTC CASSIIRLAGDGYEQFF
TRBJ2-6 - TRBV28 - TGTGCCAGCGTCGCGCAGGGGCGCGGGCCTGGGGCCAACGTCCTGACTTTC CASVAQGRGPGANVLTF
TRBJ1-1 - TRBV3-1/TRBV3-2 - TGTGCCAGCAGCCATAGGACAGCCACTGAAGCTTTCTTT CASSHRTATEAFF
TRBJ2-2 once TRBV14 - TGTGCCAGCAGCCAAGATTTCGGAGGGGACACCGGGGAGCTGTTTTTT CASSQDFGGDTGELFF
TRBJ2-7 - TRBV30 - TGTGCCTGGACCCTAACCGGTCCCTACGAGCAGTACTTC CAWTLTGPYEQYF
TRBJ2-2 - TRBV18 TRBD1 TGTGCCAGCTCACCTTACTCGGGACAGGACACCGGGGAGCTGTTTTTT CASSPYSGQDTGELFF
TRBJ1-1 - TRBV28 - TGTGCCACCGGAGGCGGGGGAAAGAACACTGAAGCTTTCTTT CATGGGGKNTEAFF
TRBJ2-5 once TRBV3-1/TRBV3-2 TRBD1 TGTGCCAGCAGCCAAGTCGGGACAGGGTACGAGACCCAGTACTTC CASSQVGTGYETQYF
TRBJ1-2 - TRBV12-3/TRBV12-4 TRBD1 TGTGCCAGCAGTCGTCAGGGGGTGGATGGCTACACCTTC CASSRQGVDGYTF
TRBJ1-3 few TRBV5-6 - TGTGCCAGCAGCCCCCGGAGAGGGCACACCATATATTTT CASSPRRGHTIYF
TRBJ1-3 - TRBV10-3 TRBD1 TGTGCCATCAGTGAGTCCCAGGGGGTTACCTCTGGAAACACCATATATTTT CAISESQGVTSGNTIYF
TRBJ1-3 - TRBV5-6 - TGTGCCAGCAGCTGGGGCACAGGGACTGGAAACACCATATATTTT CASSWGTGTGNTIYF
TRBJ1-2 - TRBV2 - TGTGCCAGCATGGGCCAGTTCACTTATGGCTACACCTTC CASMGQFTYGYTF
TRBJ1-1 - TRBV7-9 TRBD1 TGTGCCAGCAGCTCCGGACCGGGACAGTTGAACACTGAAGCTTTCTTT CASSSGPGQLNTEAFF
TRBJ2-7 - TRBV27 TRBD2 TGTGCCAGCAGTTTATTCGCTAGCGGGGGGGCGAACGAGCAGTACTTC CASSLFASGGANEQYF
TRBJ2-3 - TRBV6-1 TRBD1 TGTGCCAGCAGTGAGAATGAACCGGGACAGGGGGGAAATACGCAGTATTTT CASSENEPGQGGNTQYF
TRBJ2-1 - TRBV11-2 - TGTGCCAGCAGCTTAAAGGCGGGGCAGGGCGGGTTCTTC CASSLKAGQGGFF
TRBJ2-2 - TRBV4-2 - TGTGCCAGCAGCCAAGACCGCGGCCAAGGCGGGGAGCTGTTTTTT CASSQDRGQGGELFF
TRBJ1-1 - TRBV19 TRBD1 TGTGCCAGTAGCCTGACAGGGTTCAGCACTGAAGCTTTCTTT CASSLTGFSTEAFF
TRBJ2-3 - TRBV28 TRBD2 TGTGCCAGCAGCTCAAGCGGGGATAGCACAGATACGCAGTATTTT CASSSSGDSTDTQYF
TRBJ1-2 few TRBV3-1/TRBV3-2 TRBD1 TGTGCCAGCAGCCAAGGACAGGGGTACGGCTACACCTTC CASSQGQGYGYTF
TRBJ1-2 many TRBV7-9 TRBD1 TGTGCCAGCAGCCCATTGATGGGGACAGGGAGGGGCTATGGCTACACCTTC CASSPLMGTGRGYGYTF